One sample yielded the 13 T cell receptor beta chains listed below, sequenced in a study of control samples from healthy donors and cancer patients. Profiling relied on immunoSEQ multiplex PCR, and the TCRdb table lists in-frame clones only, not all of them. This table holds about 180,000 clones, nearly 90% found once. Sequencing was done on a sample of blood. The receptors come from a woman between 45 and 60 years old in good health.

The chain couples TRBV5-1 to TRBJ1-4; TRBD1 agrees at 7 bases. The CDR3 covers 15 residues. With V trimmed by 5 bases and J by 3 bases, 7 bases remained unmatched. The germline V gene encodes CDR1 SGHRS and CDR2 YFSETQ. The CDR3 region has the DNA TGCGCCAGCAGGAAAGACAGGGCAGCTAATGAAAAACTGTTTTTT. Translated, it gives CASRKDRAANEKLFF.

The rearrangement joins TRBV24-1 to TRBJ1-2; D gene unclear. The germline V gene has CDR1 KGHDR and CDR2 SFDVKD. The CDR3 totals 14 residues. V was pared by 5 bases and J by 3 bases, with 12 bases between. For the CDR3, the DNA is TGTGCCACCAGTGTCGCATCGGTGGACTATGGCTACACCTTC. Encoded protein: CATSVASVDYGYTF.

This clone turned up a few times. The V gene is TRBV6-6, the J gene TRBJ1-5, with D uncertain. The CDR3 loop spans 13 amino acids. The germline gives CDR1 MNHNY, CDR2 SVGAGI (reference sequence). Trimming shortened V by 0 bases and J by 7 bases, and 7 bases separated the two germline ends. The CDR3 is CASSYSGEQPQHF. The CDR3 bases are TGTGCCAGCAGTTACTCCGGAGAACAGCCCCAGCATTTT.

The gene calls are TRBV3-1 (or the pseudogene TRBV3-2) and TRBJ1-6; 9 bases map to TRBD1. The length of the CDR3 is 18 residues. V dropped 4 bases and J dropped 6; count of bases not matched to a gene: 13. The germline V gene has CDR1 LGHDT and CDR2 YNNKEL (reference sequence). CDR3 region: CASSPGQGITALNSPLHF. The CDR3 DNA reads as TGTGCCAGCAGCCCGGGACAGGGAATAACCGCCCTTAATTCACCCCTCCACTTT.

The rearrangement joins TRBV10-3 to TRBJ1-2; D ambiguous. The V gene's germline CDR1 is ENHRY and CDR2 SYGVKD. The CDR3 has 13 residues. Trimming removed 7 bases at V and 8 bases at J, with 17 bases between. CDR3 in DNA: TGTGCCATCACCAAAGAGGAGGGCGGCGGCTACACCTTC. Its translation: CAITKEEGGGYTF.

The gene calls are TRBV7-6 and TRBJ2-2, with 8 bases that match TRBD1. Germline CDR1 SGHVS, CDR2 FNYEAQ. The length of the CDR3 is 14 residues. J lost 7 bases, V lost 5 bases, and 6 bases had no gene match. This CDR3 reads CASSARGLNGELFF. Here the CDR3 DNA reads TGTGCCAGCAGCGCCAGGGGGCTGAACGGGGAGCTGTTTTTT.

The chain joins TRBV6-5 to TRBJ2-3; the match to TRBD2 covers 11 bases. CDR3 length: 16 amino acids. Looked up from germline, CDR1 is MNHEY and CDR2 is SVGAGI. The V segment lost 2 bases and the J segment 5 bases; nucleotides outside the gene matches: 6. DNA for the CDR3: TGTGCCAGCAGTTACCATAGCGGGGGGGCTGGAGATACGCAGTATTTT. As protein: CASSYHSGGAGDTQYF.

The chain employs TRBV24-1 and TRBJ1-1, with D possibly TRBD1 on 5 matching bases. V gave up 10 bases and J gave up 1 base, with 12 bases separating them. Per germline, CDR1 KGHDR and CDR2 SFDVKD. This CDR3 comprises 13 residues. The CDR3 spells CATAGRGNTEAFF. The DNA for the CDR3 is TGTGCCACTGCGGGGAGGGGGAACACTGAAGCTTTCTTT.

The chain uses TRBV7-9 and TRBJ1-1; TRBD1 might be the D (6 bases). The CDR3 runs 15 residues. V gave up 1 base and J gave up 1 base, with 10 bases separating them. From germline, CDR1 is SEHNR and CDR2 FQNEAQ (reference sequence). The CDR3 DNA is TGTGCCAGCAGCTTAGAGATGGGGGCGAACACTGAAGCTTTCTTT. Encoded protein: CASSLEMGANTEAFF. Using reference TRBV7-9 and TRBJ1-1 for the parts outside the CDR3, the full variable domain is DTGVSQNPRHKITKRGQNVTFRCDPISEHNRLYWYRQTLGQGPEFLTYFQNEAQLEKSRLLSDRFSAERPKGSFSTLEIQRTEQGDSAMYLCASSLEMGANTEAFFGQGTRLTVV.

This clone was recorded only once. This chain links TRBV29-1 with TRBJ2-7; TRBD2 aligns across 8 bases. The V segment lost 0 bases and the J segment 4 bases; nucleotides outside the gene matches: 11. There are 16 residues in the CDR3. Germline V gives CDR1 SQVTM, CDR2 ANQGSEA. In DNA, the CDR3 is TGCAGCGTTGAAGACCCGATCCGGGGGGGATCGTACGAGCAGTACTTC. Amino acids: CSVEDPIRGGSYEQYF.

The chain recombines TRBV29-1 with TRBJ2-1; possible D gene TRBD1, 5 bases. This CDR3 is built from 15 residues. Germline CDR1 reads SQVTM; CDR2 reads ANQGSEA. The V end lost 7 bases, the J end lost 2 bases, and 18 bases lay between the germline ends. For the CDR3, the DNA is TGCAGCGGCAGTGGCATGAACAGGACCTACAATGAGCAGTTCTTC. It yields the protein CSGSGMNRTYNEQFF.

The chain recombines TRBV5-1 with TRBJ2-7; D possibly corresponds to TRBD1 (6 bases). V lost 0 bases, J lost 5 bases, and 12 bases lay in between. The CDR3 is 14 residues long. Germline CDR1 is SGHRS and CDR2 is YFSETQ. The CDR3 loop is CASSLDRQVHEQYF. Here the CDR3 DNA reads TGCGCCAGCAGCTTGGATAGACAGGTACACGAGCAGTACTTC.

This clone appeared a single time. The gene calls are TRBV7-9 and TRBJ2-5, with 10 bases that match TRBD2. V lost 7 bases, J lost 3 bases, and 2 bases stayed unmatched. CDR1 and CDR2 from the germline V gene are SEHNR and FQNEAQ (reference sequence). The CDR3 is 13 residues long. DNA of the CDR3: TGTGCCAGCAAGCGGGGGGGCGAAGAGACCCAGTACTTC. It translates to CASKRGGEETQYF.